The 12 T cell receptor beta chains listed next were all sequenced from one sample in a study of blood T cell repertoires in COVID-19 (dated by TCRdb to the early 2020s). Libraries were built with the immunoSEQ multiplex PCR assay. TCRdb retrieved this table from immuneACCESS and kept in-frame rearrangements only. Not all clones are present; in checked studies, unresolved V genes account for under half, and no reason is known for the remainder. This sample is represented by roughly 140,000 clones; approximately 84% of them were singletons. The ten largest clones take up approximately 1.6% of the sample. Sample: PBMCs or T cells enriched from blood (not recorded which). The receptors originated from a woman aged 18-29 years who had been exposed to COVID-19.

The V and J genes are TRBV10-1 and TRBJ2-3; TRBD2 matches at 10 bases. J was trimmed by 5 bases and V by 0 bases; bases with no gene match: 8. CDR3 length: 17 amino acids. Per germline, CDR1 WNHNN and CDR2 SYGVQD (reference sequence). CDR3 DNA sequence: TGCGCCAGCAGTGAGTCGGCTAGCGGGAGAGTGAGAGATACGCAGTATTTT. Translating gives CASSESASGRVRDTQYF.

The V and J genes are TRBV18 and TRBJ2-2; perhaps TRBD2 as D (6 bases). Germline loops: CDR1 KGHSH, CDR2 LQKENI. The CDR3 has 16 amino acids. Trimming shortened V by 3 bases and J by 2 bases, and 13 bases separated the two germline ends. The CDR3 region has the DNA TGTGCCAGCTCACCTGGGCGGGGAATAAACACCGGGGAGCTGTTTTTT. It codes for CASSPGRGINTGELFF.

The chain employs TRBV15 and TRBJ1-4; no definite D call. The V gene lost 0 bases and the J gene lost 4 bases, with 3 bases spanning the gap. Germline CDR1 reads LNHNV; CDR2 reads YYDKDF (reference sequence). CDR3 length equals 13 residues. CDR3 coding DNA: TGTGCCACCAGCAGAGATCTTAATGAAAAACTGTTTTTT. This encodes CATSRDLNEKLFF.

This clone was seen just once. V and J are TRBV4-1 and TRBJ2-2; 14 bases align to TRBD2. V lost 1 base and J lost 12; bases outside the gene matches: 13. The CDR3 is 18 residues long. From germline, CDR1 is MGHRA and CDR2 YSYEKL. This chain's CDR3 is CASSQVGTSGSRIVQLFF. The CDR3 DNA reads TGCGCCAGCAGCCAAGTTGGGACTAGCGGGAGTCGAATAGTTCAGCTGTTTTTT.

The rearrangement links TRBV7-2 to TRBJ2-7; 10 positions match TRBD2. Germline trimming cut 5 bases from V and 0 bases from J; bases unmatched to any gene: 7. The CDR3 is made up of 16 amino acids. The V gene's germline CDR1 is SGHTA and CDR2 FQGNSA. Written as DNA, the CDR3 is TGTGCCAGCAGCCTTAGCGGGAGGCCCCTCTCCTACGAGCAGTACTTC. Translating it yields CASSLSGRPLSYEQYF.

V is TRBV27 and J is TRBJ1-5; D gene unclear. Per the germline V gene, CDR1 is MNHEY and CDR2 is SMNVEV (reference sequence). The CDR3 is made up of 15 amino acids. V dropped 5 bases and J dropped 0 bases, with 11 bases sitting between them. The CDR3: CASSPGDFSNQPQHF. CDR3 nucleotides: TGTGCCAGCAGTCCCGGAGATTTTAGCAATCAGCCCCAGCATTTT.

In its sample, this clone was seen once. The chain joins TRBV15 to TRBJ1-4, with TRBD1 identical over 8 bases. The CDR3 covers 17 residues. V was clipped by 3 bases and J by 5 bases; unmatched bases: 11. The germline V gene has CDR1 LNHNV and CDR2 YYDKDF (reference sequence). In nucleotides, the CDR3 is TGTGCCACCAGCAGTACCATATGGACAGGGAAAAATGAAAAACTGTTTTTT. This translates into CATSSTIWTGKNEKLFF.

The chain joins TRBV21-1 to TRBJ2-1; no check of the table's D call, TRBD2, against the DNA was made. TRBV21-1 counts as a pseudogene. There are 16 residues in the CDR3. The CDR3, as DNA: TGTGCCAGCAGCCTACGGCCTAGCGGGAGTTACAATGAGCAGTTCTTC. Translating it yields CASSLRPSGSYNEQFF.

This clone was detected a few times. This chain connects TRBV9 to TRBJ1-1, with no clear D. Germline CDR1 SGDLS, CDR2 YYNGEE. The CDR3 extends over 15 amino acids. V dropped 0 bases and J dropped 0 bases, with 9 bases sitting between them. The CDR3 sequence is CASSVAEEMNTEAFF. In DNA form, the CDR3 reads TGTGCCAGCAGCGTAGCTGAGGAGATGAACACTGAAGCTTTCTTT.

This chain links TRBV3-1 (or the pseudogene TRBV3-2) with TRBJ1-2; 9 nucleotides align to TRBD1. This CDR3 is 14 amino acids long. V lost 10 bases and J lost 1; bases outside the gene matches: 7. Germline CDR1 and CDR2: LGHDT and YNNKEL (reference sequence). In DNA form, the CDR3 reads TGTGCCACCTCACTGGGACAGGGTAACTATGGCTACACCTTC. Translating gives CATSLGQGNYGYTF.

The chain recombines TRBV5-8 with TRBJ2-3; D might be TRBD2 (5 bases). Per germline, CDR1 SGHTS and CDR2 YDEGEE. The CDR3 runs 17 residues. Between the trimmed V and J ends, which lost 0 bases and 3 bases, there was a span of 17 bases. The CDR3 here is CASSLAFIARRTDTQYF. The CDR3 bases are TGTGCCAGCAGCTTGGCCTTTATAGCCCGGAGGACAGATACGCAGTATTTT.

The J gene is TRBJ1-2, the V gene TRBV19; possible D gene TRBD1, 5 bases. V lost 5 bases and J 4 bases, leaving 11 bases between the germline ends. Germline V lookup: CDR1 LNHDA, CDR2 SQIVND (reference sequence). This CDR3 is 13 amino acids long. This CDR3 is CASSPSTVYGYTF. Written as DNA, the CDR3 is TGTGCCAGTAGTCCGTCGACAGTCTATGGCTACACCTTC.